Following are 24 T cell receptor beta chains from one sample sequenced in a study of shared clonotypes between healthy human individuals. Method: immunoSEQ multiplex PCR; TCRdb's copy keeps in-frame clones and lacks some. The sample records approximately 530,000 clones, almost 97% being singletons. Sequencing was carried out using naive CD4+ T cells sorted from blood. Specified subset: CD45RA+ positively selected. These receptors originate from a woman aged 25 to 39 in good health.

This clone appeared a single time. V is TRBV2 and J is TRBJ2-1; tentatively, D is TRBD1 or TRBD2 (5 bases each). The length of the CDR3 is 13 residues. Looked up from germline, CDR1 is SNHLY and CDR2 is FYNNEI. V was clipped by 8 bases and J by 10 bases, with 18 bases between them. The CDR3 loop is CASGGDLGTEQFF. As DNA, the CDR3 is TGTGCCAGCGGGGGAGATCTGGGGACCGAGCAGTTCTTC.

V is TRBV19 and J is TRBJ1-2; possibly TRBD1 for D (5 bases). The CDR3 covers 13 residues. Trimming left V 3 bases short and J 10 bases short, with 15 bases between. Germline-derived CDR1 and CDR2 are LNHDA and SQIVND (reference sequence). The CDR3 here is CASSIGTVLPYTF. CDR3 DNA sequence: TGTGCCAGTAGTATCGGGACGGTATTACCCTACACCTTC.

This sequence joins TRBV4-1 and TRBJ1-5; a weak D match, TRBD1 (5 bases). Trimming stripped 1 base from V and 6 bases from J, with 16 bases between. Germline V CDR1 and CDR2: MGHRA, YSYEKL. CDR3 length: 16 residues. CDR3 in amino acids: CASSQGRLRGGQPQHF. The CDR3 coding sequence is TGCGCCAGCAGCCAAGGGAGGCTGAGGGGCGGTCAGCCCCAGCATTTT.

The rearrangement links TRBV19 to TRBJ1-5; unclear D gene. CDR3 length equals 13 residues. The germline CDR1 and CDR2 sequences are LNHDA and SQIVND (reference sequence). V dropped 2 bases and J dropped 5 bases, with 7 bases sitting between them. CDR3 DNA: TGTGCCAGTAGTATATTAGAGGATCAGCCCCAGCATTTT. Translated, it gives CASSILEDQPQHF.

The CDR3 nucleotides are TGTGCCAGCAGTGTTCGTCGGGCAGTAACCTTGTACAATGAGCAGTTCTTC. This gives the protein CASSVRRAVTLYNEQFF. This rearrangement joins TRBV28 to TRBJ2-1; D not resolved. CDR1 is MDHEN and CDR2 is SYDVKM in the germline V gene. V gave up 5 bases and J gave up 4 bases, with 21 bases separating them. CDR3 length: 17 amino acids.

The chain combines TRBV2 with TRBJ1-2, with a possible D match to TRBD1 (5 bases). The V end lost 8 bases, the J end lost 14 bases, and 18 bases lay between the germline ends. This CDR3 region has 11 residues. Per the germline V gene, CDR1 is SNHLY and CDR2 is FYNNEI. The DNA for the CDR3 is TGTGCCAGCGCCGAGGGGACTCAAGCGACCTTC. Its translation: CASAEGTQATF.

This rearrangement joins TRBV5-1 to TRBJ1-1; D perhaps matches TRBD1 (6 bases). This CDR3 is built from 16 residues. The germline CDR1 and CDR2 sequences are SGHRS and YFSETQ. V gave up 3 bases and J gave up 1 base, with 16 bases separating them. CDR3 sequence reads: CASSSQGNRRNTEAFF. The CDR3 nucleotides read TGCGCCAGCAGCTCACAGGGAAATCGGAGGAACACTGAAGCTTTCTTT.

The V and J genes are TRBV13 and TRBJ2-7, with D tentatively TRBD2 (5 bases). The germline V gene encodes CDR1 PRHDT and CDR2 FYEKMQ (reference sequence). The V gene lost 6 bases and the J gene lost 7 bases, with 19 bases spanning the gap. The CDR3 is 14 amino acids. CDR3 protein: CASSAQVTPGEQYF. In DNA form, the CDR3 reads TGTGCCAGCAGTGCCCAGGTTACCCCGGGGGAGCAGTACTTC. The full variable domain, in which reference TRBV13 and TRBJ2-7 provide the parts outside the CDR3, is AAGVIQSPRHLIKEKRETATLKCYPIPRHDTVYWYQQGPGQDPQFLISFYEKMQSDKGSIPDRFSAQQFSDYHSELNMSSLELGDSALYFCASSAQVTPGEQYFGPGTRLTVT.

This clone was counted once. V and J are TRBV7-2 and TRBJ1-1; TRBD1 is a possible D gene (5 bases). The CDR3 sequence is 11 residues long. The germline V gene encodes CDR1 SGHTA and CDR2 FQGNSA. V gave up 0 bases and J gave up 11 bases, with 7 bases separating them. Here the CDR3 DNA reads TGTGCCAGCAGCTTAGCCAGGGAGGCTTTCTTT. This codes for CASSLAREAFF. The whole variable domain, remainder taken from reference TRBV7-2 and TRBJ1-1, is GAGVSQSPSNKVTEKGKDVELRCDPISGHTALYWYRQSLGQGLEFLIYFQGNSAPDKSGLPSDRFSAERTGGSVSTLTIQRTQQEDSAVYLCASSLAREAFFGQGTRLTVV.

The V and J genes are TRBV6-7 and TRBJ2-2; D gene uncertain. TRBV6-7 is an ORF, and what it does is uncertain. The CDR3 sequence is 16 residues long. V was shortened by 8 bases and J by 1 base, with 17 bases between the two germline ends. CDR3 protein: CASPVTLAVNTGELFF. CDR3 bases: TGTGCCAGCCCAGTTACCTTGGCGGTGAACACCGGGGAGCTGTTTTTT.

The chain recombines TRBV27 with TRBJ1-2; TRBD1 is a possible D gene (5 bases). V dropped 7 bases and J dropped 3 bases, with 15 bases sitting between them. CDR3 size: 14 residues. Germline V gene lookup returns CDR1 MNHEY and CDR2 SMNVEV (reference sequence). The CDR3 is CASKSAGTDYGYTF. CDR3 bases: TGTGCCAGCAAATCAGCCGGGACGGACTATGGCTACACCTTC.

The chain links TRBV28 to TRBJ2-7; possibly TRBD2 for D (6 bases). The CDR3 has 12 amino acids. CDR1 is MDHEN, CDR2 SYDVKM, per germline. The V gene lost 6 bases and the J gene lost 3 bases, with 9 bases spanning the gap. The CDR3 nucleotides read TGTGCCAGCAGGACTAGGATCTACGAGCAGTACTTC. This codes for CASRTRIYEQYF.

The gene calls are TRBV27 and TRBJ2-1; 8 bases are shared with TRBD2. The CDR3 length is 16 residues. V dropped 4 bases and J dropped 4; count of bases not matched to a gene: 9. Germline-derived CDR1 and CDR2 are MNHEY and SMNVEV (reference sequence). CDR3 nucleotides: TGTGCCAGCAGTTATCTTCGTTCGGGGGGGTACAATGAGCAGTTCTTC. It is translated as CASSYLRSGGYNEQFF.

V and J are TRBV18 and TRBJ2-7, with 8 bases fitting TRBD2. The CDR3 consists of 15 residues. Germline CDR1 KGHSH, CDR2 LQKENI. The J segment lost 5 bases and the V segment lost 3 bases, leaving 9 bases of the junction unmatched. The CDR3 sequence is CASSPGGGRLDEQYF. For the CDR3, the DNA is TGTGCCAGCTCACCGGGCGGCGGGAGGCTTGACGAGCAGTACTTC.

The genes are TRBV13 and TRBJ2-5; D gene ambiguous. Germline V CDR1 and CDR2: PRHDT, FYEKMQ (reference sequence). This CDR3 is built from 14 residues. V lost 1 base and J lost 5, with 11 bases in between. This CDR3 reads CASSLEAAGETQYF. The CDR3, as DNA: TGTGCCAGCAGCTTAGAGGCAGCCGGGGAGACCCAGTACTTC.

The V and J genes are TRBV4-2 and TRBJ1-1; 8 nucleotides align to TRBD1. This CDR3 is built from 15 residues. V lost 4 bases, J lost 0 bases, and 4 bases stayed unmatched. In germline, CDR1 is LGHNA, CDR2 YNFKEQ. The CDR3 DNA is TGTGCCAGCAGCCTTGGACAGGGAGTGAACACTGAAGCTTTCTTT. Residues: CASSLGQGVNTEAFF.

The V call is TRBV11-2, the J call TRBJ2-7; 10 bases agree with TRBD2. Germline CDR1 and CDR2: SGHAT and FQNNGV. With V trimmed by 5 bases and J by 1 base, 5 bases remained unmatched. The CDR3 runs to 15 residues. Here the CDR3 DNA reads TGTGCCAGCAGCCAACAAGCGGGAGGGTCCTACGAGCAGTACTTC. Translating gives CASSQQAGGSYEQYF.

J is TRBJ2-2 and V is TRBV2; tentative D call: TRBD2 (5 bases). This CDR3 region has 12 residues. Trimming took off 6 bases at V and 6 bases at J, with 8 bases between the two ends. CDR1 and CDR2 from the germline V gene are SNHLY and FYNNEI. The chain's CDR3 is CASRRDAGELFF. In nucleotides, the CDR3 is TGTGCCAGCAGGAGGGATGCCGGGGAGCTGTTTTTT.

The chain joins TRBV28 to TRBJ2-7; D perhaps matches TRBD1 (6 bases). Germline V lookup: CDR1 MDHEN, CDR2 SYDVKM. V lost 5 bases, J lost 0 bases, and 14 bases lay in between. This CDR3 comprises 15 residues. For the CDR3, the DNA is TGTGCCAGCAGTCCCCCCGACAGGTCCTCCTACGAGCAGTACTTC. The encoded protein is CASSPPDRSSYEQYF. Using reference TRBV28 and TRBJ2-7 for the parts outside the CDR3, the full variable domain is DVKVTQSSRYLVKRTGEKVFLECVQDMDHENMFWYRQDPGLGLRLIYFSYDVKMKEKGDIPEGYSVSREKKERFSLILESASTNQTSMYLCASSPPDRSSYEQYFGPGTRLTVT.

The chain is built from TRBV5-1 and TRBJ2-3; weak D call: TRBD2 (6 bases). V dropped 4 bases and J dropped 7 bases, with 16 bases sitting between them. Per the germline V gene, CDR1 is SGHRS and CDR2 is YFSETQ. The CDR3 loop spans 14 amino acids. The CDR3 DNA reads TGCGCCAGCAGCCCGGGACTGATCGAAAATACGCAGTATTTT. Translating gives CASSPGLIENTQYF.

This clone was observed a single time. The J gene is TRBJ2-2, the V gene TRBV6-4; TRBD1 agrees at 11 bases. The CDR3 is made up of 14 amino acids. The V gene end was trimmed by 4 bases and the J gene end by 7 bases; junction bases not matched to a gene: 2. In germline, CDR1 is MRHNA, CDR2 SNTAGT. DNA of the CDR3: TGTGCCAGCAGTGCGGACAGGGGGCGCGGGGAGCTGTTTTTT. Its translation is CASSADRGRGELFF.

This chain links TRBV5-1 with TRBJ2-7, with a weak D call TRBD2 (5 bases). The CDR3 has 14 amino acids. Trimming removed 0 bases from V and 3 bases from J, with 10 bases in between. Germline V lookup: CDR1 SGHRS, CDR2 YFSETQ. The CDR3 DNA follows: TGCGCCAGCAGCTTGGGAGGGAGTCGCTACGAGCAGTACTTC. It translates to CASSLGGSRYEQYF.

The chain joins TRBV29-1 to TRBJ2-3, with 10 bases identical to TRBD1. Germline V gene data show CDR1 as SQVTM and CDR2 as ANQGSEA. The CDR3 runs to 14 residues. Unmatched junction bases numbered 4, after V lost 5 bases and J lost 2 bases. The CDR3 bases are TGCAGCGTTCGGGACAGGGGATTCACAGATACGCAGTATTTT. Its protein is CSVRDRGFTDTQYF.

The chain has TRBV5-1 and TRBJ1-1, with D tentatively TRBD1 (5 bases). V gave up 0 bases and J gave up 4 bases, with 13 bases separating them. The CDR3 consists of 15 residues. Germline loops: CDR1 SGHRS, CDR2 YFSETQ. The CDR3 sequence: CASSLAGGVGTEAFF. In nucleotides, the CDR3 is TGCGCCAGCAGCTTGGCCGGGGGAGTAGGCACTGAAGCTTTCTTT.